This T cell receptor beta chain was found in a study of chemoradiotherapy in HPV16-positive cancers. Findings and limits, study-wide: Candidate HPV-specific clones and E7-related TCR motifs grew in tumor during treatment.

The germline V gene encodes CDR1 MNHEY and CDR2 SVGAGI. There are 12 residues in the CDR3. Trimming removed 6 bases at V and 3 bases at J, with 8 bases between. This clone was seen just once. What it binds is not known. This table comes from immunoSEQ multiplex PCR, and its TCRdb copy is limited to in-frame clones, with some not included. This table holds roughly 25,000 clones, approximately 94% found once. This specimen was taken from a patient who underwent chemoradiotherapy. This chain connects TRBV6-5 to TRBJ1-1; D remains ambiguous. This receptor was identified in a human donor with HPV-associated anogenital cancer. CDR3 coding DNA: TGTGCCAGCAGGAACCGGGACACTGAAGCTTTCTTT. Amino acid sequence: CASRNRDTEAFF.